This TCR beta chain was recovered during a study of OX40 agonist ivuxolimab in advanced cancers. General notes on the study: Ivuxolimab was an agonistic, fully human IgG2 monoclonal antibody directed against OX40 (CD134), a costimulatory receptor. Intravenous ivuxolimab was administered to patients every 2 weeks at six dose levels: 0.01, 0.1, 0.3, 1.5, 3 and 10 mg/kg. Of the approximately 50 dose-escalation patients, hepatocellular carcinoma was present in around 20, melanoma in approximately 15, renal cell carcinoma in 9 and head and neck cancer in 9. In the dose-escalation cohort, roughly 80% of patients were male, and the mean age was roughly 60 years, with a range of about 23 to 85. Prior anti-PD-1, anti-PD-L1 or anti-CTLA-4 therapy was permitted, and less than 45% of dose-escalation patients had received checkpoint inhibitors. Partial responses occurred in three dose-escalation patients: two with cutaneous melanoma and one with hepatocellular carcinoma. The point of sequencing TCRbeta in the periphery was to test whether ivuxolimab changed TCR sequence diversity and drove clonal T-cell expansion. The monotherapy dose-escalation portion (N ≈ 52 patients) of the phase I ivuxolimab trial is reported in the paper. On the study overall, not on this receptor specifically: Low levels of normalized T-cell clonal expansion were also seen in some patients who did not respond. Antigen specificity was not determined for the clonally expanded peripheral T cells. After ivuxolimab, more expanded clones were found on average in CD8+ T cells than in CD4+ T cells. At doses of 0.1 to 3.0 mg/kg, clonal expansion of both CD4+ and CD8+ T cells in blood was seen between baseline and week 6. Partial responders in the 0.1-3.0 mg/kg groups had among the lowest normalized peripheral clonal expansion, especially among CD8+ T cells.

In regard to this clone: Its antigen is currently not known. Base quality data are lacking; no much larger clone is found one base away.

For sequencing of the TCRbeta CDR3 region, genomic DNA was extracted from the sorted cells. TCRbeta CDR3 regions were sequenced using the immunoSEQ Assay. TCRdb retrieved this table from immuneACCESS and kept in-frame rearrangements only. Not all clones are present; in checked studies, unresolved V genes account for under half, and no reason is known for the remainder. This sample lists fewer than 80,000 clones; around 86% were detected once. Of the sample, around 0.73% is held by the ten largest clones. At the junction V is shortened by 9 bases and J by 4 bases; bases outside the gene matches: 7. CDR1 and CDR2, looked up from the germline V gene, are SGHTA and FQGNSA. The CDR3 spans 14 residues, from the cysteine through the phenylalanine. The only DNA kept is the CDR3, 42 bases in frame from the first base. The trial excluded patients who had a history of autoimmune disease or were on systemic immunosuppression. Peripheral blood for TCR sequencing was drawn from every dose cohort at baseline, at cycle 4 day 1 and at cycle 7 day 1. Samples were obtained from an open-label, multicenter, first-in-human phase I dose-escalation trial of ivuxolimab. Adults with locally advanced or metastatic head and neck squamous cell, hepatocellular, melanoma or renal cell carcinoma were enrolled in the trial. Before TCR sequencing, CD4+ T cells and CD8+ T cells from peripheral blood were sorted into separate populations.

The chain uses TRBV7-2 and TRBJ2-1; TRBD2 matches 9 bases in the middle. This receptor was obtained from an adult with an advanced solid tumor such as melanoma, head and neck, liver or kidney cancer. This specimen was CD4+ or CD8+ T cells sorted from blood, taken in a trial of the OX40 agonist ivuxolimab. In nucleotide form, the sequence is TGTGCCAGTCTCGAGGCGGGGGGGTACAATGAGCAGTTCTTC. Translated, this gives CASLEAGGYNEQFF.